This T cell receptor beta chain originates from a study of T cell responses to AZD1222 COVID-19 vaccine. Repertoires were generated with immunoSEQ multiplex PCR, while TCRdb's copy carries only in-frame clones and drops some. The repertoire holds more than 65,000 clones, with 70% to 90% as singletons. The study's findings and limits: Vaccine-associated CD4 TCRs spanned spike, dominant at 160-218 and 743-854.

A remark on this clone: No antigen is known for it.

The CDR3 sequence is 15 residues long. After removal of 5 bases from V and 4 bases from J, the junction contained 6 bases not matched to a gene. Germline-derived CDR1 and CDR2 are ENHRY and SYGVKD. The sequenced sample was peripheral blood, obtained 28 days after the second AZD1222 dose. The TCR was taken from an adult who received the AZD1222 COVID-19 vaccine. The gene calls are TRBV10-3 and TRBJ2-3, with 10 bases identical to TRBD2. CDR3 sequence reads: CAISSGRAVSDTQYF. DNA for the CDR3: TGTGCCATCAGTAGCGGGAGGGCCGTGTCAGATACGCAGTATTTT.